These T cell receptor beta chains were read from a single sample in a study of CD8+ T cells in alopecia areata. Sequencing used immunoSEQ multiplex PCR; TCRdb keeps in-frame clones, though not all of them. Among roughly 220,000 clones, approximately 72% were seen once, and the ten largest hold around 1.3%. The sample here was CD4+ T cells sorted from blood, taken around week 46, from a patient treated with tofacitinib. The origin of the receptors is a human donor with alopecia areata. The CDR3 runs from the conserved cysteine through the conserved F or W. The D gene is left open where the match is weak. Size is stated for part of the rows, as once, few or many counts, or as a class when the clone is expanded.

TRBV10-1	TRBJ1-1	-	-	TGCGCCAGCAGTGAGGTGGCAACAATTTTTACAGAGGCTGCTTTCTTT	CASSEVATIFTEAAFF
TRBV6-1	TRBJ1-5	many	-	TGTGCCAGCAGTGAAGCGGGCCAGCAAAATCAGCCCCAGCATTTT	CASSEAGQQNQPQHF
TRBV6-5	TRBJ2-3	-	-	TGTGCCAGCAGTTACTCCGGGAGCACAGATACGCAGTATTTT	CASSYSGSTDTQYF
TRBV7-6	TRBJ2-7	-	TRBD2	TGTGCCAGCAGCTTAGGGTCCGGGGAGGGCGAGCAGTACTTC	CASSLGSGEGEQYF
TRBV6-1	TRBJ1-2	-	-	TGTGCCAGCAGTGACCCACTCGGGGGGGGCTACTTC	CASSDPLGGGYF
TRBV6-1	TRBJ2-5	-	-	TGTGCCACCTACAAAAGGGAGACCCAGTACTTC	CATYKRETQYF
TRBV7-3	TRBJ2-3	-	TRBD2	TGTGCCAGCAGCTTAACCGGCGGGAGCGGTACGCAGTATTTT	CASSLTGGSGTQYF
TRBV14	TRBJ1-1	-	TRBD1	TGTGCCAGCAGCGGGACAGGGAGGTACACTGAAGCTTTCTTT	CASSGTGRYTEAFF
TRBV29-1	TRBJ1-1	-	-	TGCAGCGGCGCAGGAGGGGACACTGAAGCTTTCTTT	CSGAGGDTEAFF
TRBV29-1	TRBJ2-5	few	TRBD1	TGCAGCGTCGCAGGGACAGGGGGACCTACCCAGTACTTC	CSVAGTGGPTQYF
TRBV13	TRBJ1-1	-	-	TGTGCCAGCGCTCTTGGGCAGGTAAACACTGAAGCTTTCTTT	CASALGQVNTEAFF
TRBV5-1	TRBJ2-2	-	-	TGCGCCAGCAGCTTGGAGGGCCTTTTGAACACCGGGGAGCTGTTTTTT	CASSLEGLLNTGELFF
TRBV4-3	TRBJ2-1	-	-	TGCGCCAGCAGCCAAGTTCAGGGGGGCCCGGTTGAGCAGTTCTTC	CASSQVQGGPVEQFF
TRBV25-1	TRBJ1-1	-	TRBD1	TGTGCCAGCAGAGGTTCAAGGGGGCGAGAAACTGAAGCTTTCTTT	CASRGSRGRETEAFF
TRBV4-3	TRBJ1-1	-	-	TGCGCCAGCAGCCAGGTGGCAGGGAACACTGAAGCTTTCTTT	CASSQVAGNTEAFF
TRBV5-1	TRBJ2-2	many	TRBD2	TGCGCCAGCAGCCTGGCCCTCACTAGCGCGAACACCGGGGAGCTGTTTTTT	CASSLALTSANTGELFF
TRBV20-1	TRBJ1-1	-	-	TGCAGTGCTCTTAAGTGGACTGAAGCTTTCTTT	CSALKWTEAFF
TRBV19	TRBJ2-2	-	TRBD1	TGTGCCAGTAGTACCAACAGGGGTGGATCCGGGGAGCTGTTTTTT	CASSTNRGGSGELFF
TRBV29-1	TRBJ2-7	few	-	TGCAGCGTTGACGACAGCTCCTACGAGCAGTACTTC	CSVDDSSYEQYF
TRBV6-5	TRBJ2-7	-	-	TGTGCCAGCAGAAAAACCGGGACCTACGAGCAGTACTTC	CASRKTGTYEQYF
TRBV5-1	TRBJ2-3	-	TRBD2	TGCGCCAGCAGCCTCTTAGCGGGTTCTGGCACAGATACGCAGTATTTT	CASSLLAGSGTDTQYF
TRBV4-2	TRBJ2-7	-	-	TGTGCCAGCAGCCAAGATCTGGCCAGCGGATATTTTACCTACGAGCAGTACTTC	CASSQDLASGYFTYEQYF
TRBV9	TRBJ1-2	few	TRBD1	TGTGCCAGCAGCTCCGGACAGGGTCATAACACCTTC	CASSSGQGHNTF
TRBV19	TRBJ1-5	-	-	TGTGCCAGTAGTAGCGGACAGTACAATCAGCCCCAGCATTTT	CASSSGQYNQPQHF
TRBV5-1	TRBJ2-2	-	TRBD2	TGCGCCAGCAGCTTCGGGACTATCGACGGGGAGCTGTTTTTT	CASSFGTIDGELFF
TRBV6-1	TRBJ2-7	-	TRBD1	TGTGCCAGCAGATCGGACAGGGCCCCCTACGAGCAGTACTTC	CASRSDRAPYEQYF
TRBV6-5	TRBJ1-5	-	-	TGTGCCAGCAGGGCGCGTAATCAGCCCCAGCATTTT	CASRARNQPQHF
TRBV30	TRBJ1-3	-	-	TGTGCCTGGAAGTCTGGAAACACCATATATTTT	CAWKSGNTIYF
TRBV7-2	TRBJ2-5	-	TRBD2	TGTGCCAGCAGCTTAAGGTGGGACTACAAAGAGACCCAGTACTTC	CASSLRWDYKETQYF
TRBV9	TRBJ1-2	few	TRBD1	TGTGCCAGCAGCGGACGGGCAGGGGGCTTCGGCTACACCTTC	CASSGRAGGFGYTF
TRBV29-1	TRBJ1-2	once	-	TGCAGCGTTGAGGGCCTTTTAGCTAACTATGGCTACACCTTC	CSVEGLLANYGYTF
TRBV30	TRBJ2-2	-	-	TGTGCCTGGGAGTGGACACCGAACACCGGGGAGCTGTTTTTT	CAWEWTPNTGELFF
TRBV29-1	TRBJ2-5	few	-	TGCAGCGCTGACCGGATTGAGACCGAGGAGACCCAGTACTTC	CSADRIETEETQYF
TRBV11-1	TRBJ2-7	-	-	TGTGCCAGCAGCTTAACGGTTGGCCCAAACTACGAGCAGTACTTC	CASSLTVGPNYEQYF
TRBV29-1	TRBJ2-2	few	-	TGCAGCGTTGGGGTGGGCTCGAACACCGGGGAGCTGTTTTTT	CSVGVGSNTGELFF
TRBV9	TRBJ1-1	-	TRBD1	TGTGCCAGCAGCGGGCCAGGGGGTGAGGTGGCTTTCTTT	CASSGPGGEVAFF
TRBV10-3	TRBJ2-7	-	-	TGTGCCATCAGTGGTTCGGGAGACGAGCAGTACTTC	CAISGSGDEQYF
TRBV7-8	TRBJ2-2	-	-	TGTGCCAGCAGCCCGTCCGGACCCTCCACCGGGGAGCTGTTTTTT	CASSPSGPSTGELFF
TRBV27	TRBJ2-1	-	-	TGTGCCAGCAGCGCCTCATTTCCCACCGCTAATGAGCAGTTCTTC	CASSASFPTANEQFF
TRBV27	TRBJ2-5	-	-	TGTGCCAGCAGTTTATGGGGGACCCAAGAGACCCAGTACTTC	CASSLWGTQETQYF
TRBV5-6	TRBJ2-5	-	-	TGTGCCAGCAGCTTCTCCGCCGATTTCCAAGAGACCCAGTACTTC	CASSFSADFQETQYF
TRBV15	TRBJ2-1	-	-	TGTGCCACCAGCAGAGATAAGTGGCAAGGTGGCAATGAGCAGTTCTTC	CATSRDKWQGGNEQFF
TRBV5-4	TRBJ1-5	-	-	TGTGCCAGCAGCAGCACAGGGACTAATCAGCCCCGGCATTTT	CASSSTGTNQPRHF
TRBV2	TRBJ1-2	-	-	TGTGCCAGCAAGGAACAGCTCTATGGCTACACCTTC	CASKEQLYGYTF
TRBV7-3	TRBJ2-2	few	-	TGTGCCAGCAGCCCCGGGACGATGAACACCGGGGAGCTGTTTTTT	CASSPGTMNTGELFF
TRBV5-1	TRBJ2-3	-	TRBD2	TGCGCCAGCAGCTTGGTTCCGGCGGGGGGGACCCCAGATACGCAGTATTTT	CASSLVPAGGTPDTQYF